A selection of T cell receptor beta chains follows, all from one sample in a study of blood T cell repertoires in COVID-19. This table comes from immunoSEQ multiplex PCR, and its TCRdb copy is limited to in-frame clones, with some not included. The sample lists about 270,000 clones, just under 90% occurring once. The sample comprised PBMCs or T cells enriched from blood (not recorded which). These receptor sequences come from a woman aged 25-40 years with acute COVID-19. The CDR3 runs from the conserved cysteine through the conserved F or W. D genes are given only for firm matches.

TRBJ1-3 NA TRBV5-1 CASSLGLISGNTIYF
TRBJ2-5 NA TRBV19 CASNSIGAGQETQYF
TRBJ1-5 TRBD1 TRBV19 CASNGDSYNQPQHF
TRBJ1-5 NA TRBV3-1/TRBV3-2 CASSLLNQPQHF
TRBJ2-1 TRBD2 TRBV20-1 CSASLLAGAEQFF
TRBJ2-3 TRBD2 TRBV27 CASSLGGRSGADTQYF
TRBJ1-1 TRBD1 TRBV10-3 CAISEQGQGISEAFF
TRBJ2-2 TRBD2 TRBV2 CASKSLTDMGLAGQGNTGELFF
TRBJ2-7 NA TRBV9 CASSVDAYGGEQYF
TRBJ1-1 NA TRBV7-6 CASSETDVNTEAFF
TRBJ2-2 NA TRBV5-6 CASSWGGDTGELFF
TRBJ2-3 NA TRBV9 CASSSGFREYF
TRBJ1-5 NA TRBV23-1 CASSQGLSNQPQHF
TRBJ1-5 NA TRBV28 CASSLETGRQPQHF
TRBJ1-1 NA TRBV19 CASTPVGGVTNTEAFF
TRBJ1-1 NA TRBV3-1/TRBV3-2 CASTSGGGEAFF
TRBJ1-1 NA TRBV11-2 CASSLQEDTEAFF